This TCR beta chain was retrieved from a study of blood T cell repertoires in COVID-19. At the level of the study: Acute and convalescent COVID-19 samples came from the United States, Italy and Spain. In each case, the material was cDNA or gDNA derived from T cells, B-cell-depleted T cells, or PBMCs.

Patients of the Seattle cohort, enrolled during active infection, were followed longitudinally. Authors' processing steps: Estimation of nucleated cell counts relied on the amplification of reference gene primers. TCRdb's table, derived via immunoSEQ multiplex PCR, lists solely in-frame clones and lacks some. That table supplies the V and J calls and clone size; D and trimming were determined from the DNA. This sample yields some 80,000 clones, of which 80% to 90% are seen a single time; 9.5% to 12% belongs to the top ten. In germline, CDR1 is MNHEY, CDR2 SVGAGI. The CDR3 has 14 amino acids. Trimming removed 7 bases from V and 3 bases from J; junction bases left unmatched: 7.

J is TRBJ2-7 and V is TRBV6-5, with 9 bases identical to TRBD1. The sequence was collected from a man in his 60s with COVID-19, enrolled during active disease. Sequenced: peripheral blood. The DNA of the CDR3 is TGTGCCAGCAACAGGGGGCCACTATTCTACGAGCAGTACTTC. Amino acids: CASNRGPLFYEQYF.